This T cell receptor beta chain appears in the sequencing data of a study of identifying expanded T cells in peripheral blood. Here immunoSEQ multiplex PCR was the method, and the copy in TCRdb shows in-frame clones only, minus some. This sample yields approximately 120,000 clones, of which approximately 80% are seen a single time; 3.3% belongs to the top ten. The CDR3 extends over 16 amino acids. With 2 bases removed from V and 7 bases from J, the gap between germline ends came to 17 bases. Germline loops: CDR1 MNHNS, CDR2 SASEGT. The chain links TRBV6-1 to TRBJ1-4, with D possibly matching TRBD1 (5 bases). The TCR sequence derives from a person between 18 and 69 years old in good health. Material for sequencing was blood. CDR3 amino acids: CASSELLGARGEKLFF. CDR3 bases: TGTGCCAGCAGTGAATTACTAGGGGCTAGGGGTGAAAAACTGTTTTTT.